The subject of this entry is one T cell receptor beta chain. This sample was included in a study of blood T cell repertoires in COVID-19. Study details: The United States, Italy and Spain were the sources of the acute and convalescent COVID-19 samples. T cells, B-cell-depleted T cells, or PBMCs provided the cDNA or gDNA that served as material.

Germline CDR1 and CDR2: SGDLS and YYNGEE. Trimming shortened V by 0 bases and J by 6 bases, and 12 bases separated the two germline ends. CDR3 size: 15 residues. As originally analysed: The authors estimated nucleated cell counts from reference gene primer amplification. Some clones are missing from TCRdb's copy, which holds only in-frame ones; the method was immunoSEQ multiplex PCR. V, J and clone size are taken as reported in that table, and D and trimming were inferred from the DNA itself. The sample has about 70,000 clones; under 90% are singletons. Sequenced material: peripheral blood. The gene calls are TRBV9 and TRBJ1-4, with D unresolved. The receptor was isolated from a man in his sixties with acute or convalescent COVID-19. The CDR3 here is CASSVASGGYEKLFF. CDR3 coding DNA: TGTGCCAGCAGCGTAGCTTCGGGCGGGTATGAAAAACTGTTTTTT.